Presented here are 5 T cell receptor beta chains from one specimen sequenced in a study of follicular helper T cells after annual influenza vaccination. The data were produced by immunoSEQ multiplex PCR, yet TCRdb's version contains in-frame clones alone and is incomplete. The table lists more than 10,000 clones, more than 65% of them singletons, with 0.8% to 0.95% in the top ten. The time point was: 2014-2015 season, pre-vaccination. This specimen consisted of CXCR5- memory CD4+ T cells sorted from blood, obtained on the day of influenza vaccination. All receptors come from an adult who received the influenza vaccine.

J is TRBJ1-5 and V is TRBV5-1, with a tentative D call TRBD1 (6 bases). CDR3 length: 16 residues. Germline CDR1 and CDR2: SGHRS and YFSETQ. The V end lost 4 bases, the J end lost 9 bases, and 23 bases lay between the germline ends. The CDR3 DNA reads as TGCGCCAGCAGCCCGTCCAGGGGATGCAGGGTGCGGCCCCAGCATTTT. It translates to CASSPSRGCRVRPQHF.

This clone was observed a few times. The rearrangement links TRBV4-2 to TRBJ2-7, with 9 bases that match TRBD1. The CDR3 consists of 15 residues. Germline CDR1 is LGHNA and CDR2 is YNFKEQ. The junction had 2 bases not matched to a gene; V was cut back by 1 base and J by 1 base. This CDR3 is CASSQGTGDSYEQYF. CDR3 nucleotides: TGTGCCAGCAGCCAAGGGACAGGGGATTCCTACGAGCAGTACTTC.

This chain links TRBV30 with TRBJ1-2; D unclear. The germline V gene encodes CDR1 GTSNPN and CDR2 SVGIG (reference sequence). The CDR3 contains 16 residues. V lost 3 bases, J lost 4 bases, and 21 bases lay in between. The CDR3 here is CAWRCECYRKTYGYTF. DNA for the CDR3: TGTGCCTGGAGGTGCGAGTGTTATAGAAAGACCTATGGCTACACCTTC.

This clone was counted only a few times. The V and J genes are TRBV7-3 and TRBJ1-6, with 9 bases aligning to TRBD1. CDR1 and CDR2 from the germline V gene are SGHTA and FQGTGA. V shed 0 bases, J shed 6 bases, and the junction held 3 bases outside the gene matches. The CDR3 runs to 16 residues. CDR3: CASSLTGQGSNSPLHF. The CDR3 DNA reads as TGTGCCAGCAGCTTAACGGGACAGGGATCTAATTCACCCCTCCACTTT.

The V and J genes are TRBV19 and TRBJ2-5; TRBD1 is a possible D gene (5 bases). Deletions cut 5 bases from V and 3 bases from J, with 13 bases between. This CDR3 spans 14 amino acids. Per the germline V gene, CDR1 is LNHDA and CDR2 is SQIVND (reference sequence). CDR3 sequence: CASSGSGSKETQYF. The CDR3 DNA sequence: TGTGCCAGTAGTGGGTCAGGGTCCAAAGAGACCCAGTACTTC.